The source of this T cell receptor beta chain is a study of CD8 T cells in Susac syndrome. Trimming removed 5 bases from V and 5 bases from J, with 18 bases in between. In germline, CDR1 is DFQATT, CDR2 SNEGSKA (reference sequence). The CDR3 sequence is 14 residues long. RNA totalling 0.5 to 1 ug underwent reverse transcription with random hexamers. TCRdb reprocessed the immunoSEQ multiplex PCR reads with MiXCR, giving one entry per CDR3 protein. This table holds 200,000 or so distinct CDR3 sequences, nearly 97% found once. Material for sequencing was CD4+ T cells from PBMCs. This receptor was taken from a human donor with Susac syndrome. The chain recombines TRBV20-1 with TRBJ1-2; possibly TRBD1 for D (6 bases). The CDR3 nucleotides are TGCAGTGCTTACACAGGGTCCCCGGGGTATGGCTACACCTTC. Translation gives CSAYTGSPGYGYTF.